A single sample is the source of the 24 T cell receptor beta chains below, sequenced in a study of shared clonotypes between healthy human individuals. CD45RO-negative, CCR7-selected cells formed the naive CD8 fraction, which excluded terminally differentiated effector memory CD45RA+ cells. The table came from immunoSEQ multiplex PCR; TCRdb's copy has only in-frame clones and leaves some out. The sample lists some 2.1 million clones; less than 95% were seen once. Input material: naive CD8+ T cells sorted from blood. The receptors were sampled from a man aged 18 to 30 in good health.

The chain employs TRBV19 and TRBJ2-7; TRBD2 might be the D (5 bases). The CDR3 length is 14 residues. Germline CDR1 is LNHDA and CDR2 is SQIVND (reference sequence). The V end was cut by 4 bases, the J end by 3 bases, with 13 bases between. The CDR3 region has the DNA TGTGCCAGTAGTACGACCGAGGGCAGCTACGAGCAGTACTTC. Translated: CASSTTEGSYEQYF. Drawing the rest from reference TRBV19 and TRBJ2-7, the complete variable domain is DGGITQSPKYLFRKEGQNVTLSCEQNLNHDAMYWYRQDPGQGLRLIYYSQIVNDFQKGDIAEGYSVSREKKESFPLTVTSAQKNPTAFYLCASSTTEGSYEQYFGPGTRLTVT.

This chain joins TRBV11-2 and TRBJ2-7; tentatively, D is TRBD1 (5 bases). The CDR3 covers 13 residues. Trimming took 3 bases from V and 2 from J, leaving 8 bases between them. Germline CDR1 is SGHAT and CDR2 is FQNNGV. CDR3 coding DNA: TGTGCCAGCAGCTTTGGGGCCACCTACGAGCAGTACTTC. Its translation is CASSFGATYEQYF.

CDR3 loop: CASSDLRTGELFF. The CDR3 bases are TGTGCCAGCAGTGACCTCAGGACCGGGGAGCTGTTTTTT. The chain joins TRBV25-1 to TRBJ2-2, with D uncertain. This CDR3 has 13 amino acids. V was cut by 3 bases and J by 5 bases, with 7 bases left in between. Germline V CDR1 and CDR2: MGHDK, SYGVNS.

The DNA of the CDR3 is TGCGCCAGCAGCCAAGGATTTCAGAATCAGCCCCAGCATTTT. It yields the protein CASSQGFQNQPQHF. The chain combines TRBV4-1 with TRBJ1-5; D gene uncertain. Trimming stripped 1 base from V and 4 bases from J, with 8 bases between. The CDR3 loop spans 14 amino acids. The germline V gene has CDR1 MGHRA and CDR2 YSYEKL.

Notes on this clone: Other DNA sequences in the same sample also yield this CDR3. V is TRBV7-9 and J is TRBJ2-1; 11 bases match TRBD2. The junction had 2 bases not matched to a gene; V was cut back by 5 bases and J by 5 bases. Looked up from germline, CDR1 is SEHNR and CDR2 is FQNEAQ (reference sequence). The CDR3 consists of 14 residues. The CDR3 here is CASSLLAGDNEQFF. The CDR3 DNA reads TGTGCCAGCAGCCTACTAGCGGGAGACAATGAGCAGTTCTTC.

In the case of this clone: Other nucleotide sequences in the sample specify the same CDR3. The rearrangement links TRBV9 to TRBJ1-4, with TRBD1 identical over 7 bases. CDR3 size: 15 residues. The junction had 3 bases not matched to a gene; V was cut back by 4 bases and J by 0 bases. CDR1 is SGDLS, CDR2 YYNGEE, per germline. CDR3 protein: CASSLTGATNEKLFF. CDR3 DNA sequence: TGTGCCAGCAGCCTTACAGGGGCAACTAATGAAAAACTGTTTTTT.

The rearrangement links TRBV6-6 to TRBJ1-2; D may be TRBD1 (5 bases). The CDR3 contains 14 residues. V shed 2 bases and J shed 2 bases, with 9 bases lying between them. CDR1 MNHNY and CDR2 SVGAGI come from the germline V gene (reference sequence). In nucleotides, the CDR3 is TGTGCCAGCAGTTACGTGACAGTGAACTATGGCTACACCTTC. Residues: CASSYVTVNYGYTF.

This chain links TRBV5-4 with TRBJ2-1, with 7 bases fitting TRBD2. Germline values: CDR1 SGHNT, CDR2 YYREEE (reference sequence). J gave up 2 bases and V 4 bases, and 3 bases lay outside the gene matches. This CDR3 region has 14 residues. CDR3 sequence (DNA): TGTGCCAGCAGCCCCGGACTAGCCTACAATGAGCAGTTCTTC. Its protein is CASSPGLAYNEQFF.

This clone was seen once. This sample includes further DNA sequences coding for the same CDR3. This chain links TRBV19 with TRBJ1-2; D gene ambiguous. The length of the CDR3 is 12 residues. Germline V gene sequence: CDR1 LNHDA, CDR2 SQIVND (reference sequence). The V gene lost 6 bases and the J gene lost 1 base, with 6 bases spanning the gap. The CDR3 protein is CASRWGNYGYTF. CDR3 nucleotides: TGTGCCAGTAGATGGGGTAACTATGGCTACACCTTC.

The chain employs TRBV27 and TRBJ2-7; a possible D gene is TRBD2 (5 bases). This CDR3 has 16 residues. Trimming took off 3 bases at V and 5 bases at J, with 20 bases between the two ends. The germline gives CDR1 MNHEY, CDR2 SMNVEV (reference sequence). CDR3 bases: TGTGCCAGCAGTTTCTCGGGGAGTCCCGGGAATGACGAGCAGTACTTC. It codes for CASSFSGSPGNDEQYF.

V is TRBV4-3 and J is TRBJ2-1; 7 nucleotides agree with TRBD2. The J segment lost 6 bases and the V segment lost 1 base, leaving 3 bases of the junction unmatched. Germline CDR1 is LGHNA and CDR2 is YSLEER. The CDR3 sequence is 14 residues long. CDR3 in amino acids: CASSQVRTSNEQFF. The CDR3, as DNA: TGCGCCAGCAGCCAAGTTAGGACTAGCAATGAGCAGTTCTTC.

The table lists this clone with a count of one. This rearrangement joins TRBV13 to TRBJ2-7; 7 bases are shared with TRBD2. Per the germline V gene, CDR1 is PRHDT and CDR2 is FYEKMQ (reference sequence). Trimming cost V 5 bases and J 5 bases; bases outside gene matches: 18. The CDR3 consists of 17 residues. The CDR3 reads CASSPGPLGGSSNEQYF. CDR3 sequence (DNA): TGTGCCAGCAGCCCAGGGCCCCTCGGCGGGAGCAGCAACGAGCAGTACTTC.

The V and J genes are TRBV6-1 and TRBJ2-7; either TRBD1 or TRBD2 may supply D (6 bases each). Trimming took off 6 bases at V and 4 bases at J, with 16 bases between the two ends. Germline values: CDR1 MNHNS, CDR2 SASEGT. The CDR3 is 14 amino acids. CDR3 region: CASRGLGGWYEQYF. The CDR3 bases are TGTGCCAGCAGGGGCCTAGGGGGGTGGTACGAGCAGTACTTC.

The gene calls are TRBV6-5 and TRBJ2-1, with 10 bases fitting TRBD2. Germline V gene sequence: CDR1 MNHEY, CDR2 SVGAGI. This CDR3 spans 16 amino acids. V was clipped by 0 bases and J by 6 bases; unmatched bases: 5. CDR3: CASSYSRTSGPNEQFF. The CDR3 region has the DNA TGTGCCAGCAGTTACTCGAGGACTAGCGGCCCCAATGAGCAGTTCTTC.

The chain uses TRBV6-5 and TRBJ2-6, with D tentatively TRBD1 (6 bases). Trimming removed 4 bases at V and 0 bases at J, with 10 bases between. The CDR3 covers 16 residues. Germline CDR1 reads MNHEY; CDR2 reads SVGAGI. The CDR3 bases are TGTGCCAGCAGTTTGCTGACAGGCTCTGGGGCCAACGTCCTGACTTTC. This codes for CASSLLTGSGANVLTF.

The count of this clone is one. The same CDR3 also results from other DNA sequences found in this sample. V gene TRBV4-1 combines with J gene TRBJ2-7; D is unresolved. V lost 1 base to trimming and J lost 3 bases, with 10 bases between them. CDR1 MGHRA and CDR2 YSYEKL come from the germline V gene. This CDR3 has 14 amino acids. CDR3 residues: CASSQVASGYEQYF. In DNA, the CDR3 is TGCGCCAGCAGCCAAGTGGCCAGTGGCTACGAGCAGTACTTC.

The chain links TRBV7-9 to TRBJ2-7; 7 positions match TRBD1. The CDR3 sequence is 15 residues long. The germline V gene encodes CDR1 SEHNR and CDR2 FQNEAQ (reference sequence). Trimming took 3 bases from V and 3 from J; bases not matched to a gene: 8. The CDR3 DNA reads as TGTGCCAGCAGCTTTTCCGGGACAGAGTACTACGAGCAGTACTTC. The encoded protein is CASSFSGTEYYEQYF.

About this clone itself: This same CDR3 is encoded by further DNA sequences in the sample. V usage is TRBV6-5 and J usage is TRBJ1-5; no definite D call. Looked up from germline, CDR1 is MNHEY and CDR2 is SVGAGI. This CDR3 is built from 13 residues. Trimming removed 6 bases from V and 3 bases from J, with 9 bases in between. The CDR3 here is CASRAGTNQPQHF. CDR3 nucleotides: TGTGCCAGCAGGGCGGGTACCAATCAGCCCCAGCATTTT.

The rearrangement links TRBV9 to TRBJ2-1; TRBD1 matches at 8 bases. The CDR3 consists of 16 residues. V lost 4 bases to trimming and J lost 3 bases; unmatched junction nucleotides: 9. Germline CDR1 SGDLS, CDR2 YYNGEE. The CDR3 nucleotides read TGTGCCAGCAGCCCAGAGGGAGGACAGGGCTACAATGAGCAGTTCTTC. This codes for CASSPEGGQGYNEQFF.

V and J are TRBV10-2 and TRBJ2-7, with TRBD1 identical over 9 bases. V was clipped by 4 bases and J by 5 bases; unmatched bases: 6. The germline V gene encodes CDR1 WSHSY and CDR2 SAAADI. CDR3 length: 14 amino acids. CDR3 nucleotide sequence: TGCGCCAGCAGTGTAGGGACAGGGTCCCACGAGCAGTACTTC. It translates to CASSVGTGSHEQYF.

The J gene is TRBJ1-1, the V gene TRBV6-5; 7 nucleotides line up with TRBD1. This CDR3 is built from 13 residues. V lost 2 bases to trimming and J lost 8 bases; unmatched junction nucleotides: 5. The germline V gene has CDR1 MNHEY and CDR2 SVGAGI. The CDR3 loop reads CASSYRLGQEAFF. Here the CDR3 DNA reads TGTGCCAGCAGTTACAGGTTGGGACAGGAAGCTTTCTTT.

This clone appeared once. The chain has TRBV4-1 and TRBJ1-4, with a possible D match to TRBD1 (5 bases). CDR3 length: 15 residues. V was cut by 8 bases and J by 5 bases, with 18 bases left in between. Germline CDR1 reads MGHRA; CDR2 reads YSYEKL. The CDR3 DNA reads as TGCGCCAGCGGCTCCGACTGGGGGATGAATGAAAAACTGTTTTTT. Protein sequence: CASGSDWGMNEKLFF.

The chain combines TRBV5-1 with TRBJ2-3; 7 nucleotides line up with TRBD2. V lost 0 bases to trimming and J lost 7 bases; unmatched junction nucleotides: 8. This CDR3 region has 15 residues. The germline V gene encodes CDR1 SGHRS and CDR2 YFSETQ. CDR3 in DNA: TGCGCCAGCAGCTTGGTTTTAGCGGGCACCAATACGCAGTATTTT. The encoded protein is CASSLVLAGTNTQYF.

This rearrangement joins TRBV27 to TRBJ1-1; 9 nucleotides agree with TRBD1. The CDR3 consists of 15 residues. The germline CDR1 and CDR2 sequences are MNHEY and SMNVEV (reference sequence). The ends lost 5 bases at V and 3 bases at J; junction bases unmatched: 7. The CDR3 bases are TGTGCCAGCAGTCTCGATCGGACAGGGGACACTGAAGCTTTCTTT. Amino acid sequence: CASSLDRTGDTEAFF.